This TCR beta chain appears in the sequencing data of a study of liver allograft versus peripheral blood T cells. Study at large: What was compared were the T cell receptor repertoires in transplanted livers and those in the peripheral blood of recipients.

MiXCR was run by TCRdb on the reads, yielding one entry per CDR3 protein. The sample holds around 2,500 distinct CDR3 sequences, 15% to 18% seen once. The study, taken as a whole, reports: Differences were reported between the T cell receptor repertoires inside liver allografts and those that were detected in peripheral blood.

CDR3 length: 15 amino acids. V lost 6 bases to trimming and J lost 3 bases; unmatched junction nucleotides: 9. This clonotype was observed many times. The antigen remains undetermined. This sequence was found in a human patient who had a liver transplant. Some T cells may be the graft donor's. V is TRBV12-3 or TRBV12-4 and J is TRBJ2-7; TRBD1 matches at 9 bases. For the CDR3, the DNA is TGTGCCAGCAGCGCTCTTGGACAGGGGTACTACGAGCAGTACTTC. It codes for CASSALGQGYYEQYF.